This is a list of T cell receptor beta chains from one sample in a study of blood T cell repertoires in COVID-19. This table comes from immunoSEQ multiplex PCR, and its TCRdb copy is limited to in-frame clones, with some not included. The profile shows fewer than 200,000 clones, about four fifths of them singletons. The sample consisted of peripheral blood. Receptors were obtained from a woman of 80 years or more with COVID-19, enrolled during active disease. Each CDR3 is given with its conserved first and last residue. The D gene is left open where the match is weak. A row's size may be missing; if present it is once, few, many or a size class.

D,J,V,size,DNA,CDR3
TRBD1,TRBJ2-7,TRBV7-7,.,TGTGCTAGCAGCTTTGCGGGGGACAGGGGAAAGAGGTACTTC,CASSFAGDRGKRYF
.,TRBJ2-2,TRBV6-5,few,TGTGCCAGCAGTCAGACCGGGGAGCTGTTTTTT,CASSQTGELFF
.,TRBJ1-1,TRBV10-3,.,TGTGCCATCAGTGATTCAGGGTCCACGACTGAAGCTTTCTTT,CAISDSGSTTEAFF
TRBD2,TRBJ2-6,TRBV11-2,.,TGTGCCAGCCAGCGGGGGGTAGGGGCCAACGTCCTGACTTTC,CASQRGVGANVLTF
TRBD1,TRBJ2-5,TRBV7-6,.,TGTGCCAGCAGCCCTTTAAGGGGGCTCCAAGAGACCCAGTACTTC,CASSPLRGLQETQYF
TRBD2,TRBJ2-1,TRBV5-6,.,TGTGCCAGCAGCTTGCTAAAGACTAGCGGGAGTGGTAATGAGCAGTTCTTC,CASSLLKTSGSGNEQFF
.,TRBJ1-5,TRBV28,few,TGTGCCAGCAGTTTCCCGGAGCCCCAGCATTTT,CASSFPEPQHF
.,TRBJ2-1,TRBV27,.,TGTGCCAGCAGTTTATCGAGAGGAGGGGTAGGGTACAATGAGCAGTTCTTC,CASSLSRGGVGYNEQFF
.,TRBJ1-1,TRBV11-3,.,TGTGCCAGCAGCTTTTCGGGGAACACTGAAGCTTTCTTT,CASSFSGNTEAFF
.,TRBJ2-3,TRBV11-2,once,TGTGCCAGCAGCTTAGGGCCAGCAGATACGCAGTATTTT,CASSLGPADTQYF
TRBD2,TRBJ2-1,TRBV7-6,.,TGTGCCAGCAGCTTAGGGACTAGCTCCTACAATGAGCAGTTCTTC,CASSLGTSSYNEQFF
TRBD2,TRBJ2-7,TRBV5-1,.,TGCGCCAGCAGCTTGGGGGCTAGCGGGTTGGGCTACGAGCAGTACTTC,CASSLGASGLGYEQYF